These 13 T cell receptor beta chains were sequenced from one sample in a study of blood T cell repertoires in COVID-19. The assay was immunoSEQ multiplex PCR, and TCRdb's table has in-frame clones only and misses some. The sample includes roughly 200,000 clones, around 83% of them seen just once. The sample consisted of peripheral blood. These receptor sequences come from a middle-aged man with active or convalescent COVID-19.

This chain's CDR3 is CAWSAQGATGAFF. Here the CDR3 DNA reads TGTGCCTGGAGTGCACAGGGGGCCACCGGAGCTTTCTTT. The genes are TRBV30 and TRBJ1-1, with TRBD1 identical over 9 bases. The V segment lost 1 base and the J segment 10 bases; nucleotides outside the gene matches: 7. The germline V gene encodes CDR1 GTSNPN and CDR2 SVGIG (reference sequence). This CDR3 contains 13 residues. Combining the CDR3 with reference TRBV30 and TRBJ1-1 gives the whole variable domain SQTIHQWPATLVQPVGSPLSLECTVEGTSNPNLYWYRQAAGRGLQLLFYSVGIGQISSEVPQNLSASRPQDRQFILSSKKLLLSDSGFYLCAWSAQGATGAFFGQGTRLTVV.

The V gene is TRBV2, the J gene TRBJ2-7; 10 positions agree with TRBD1. The CDR3 covers 13 residues. CDR1 is SNHLY, CDR2 FYNNEI, per germline. Trimming removed 5 bases from V and 7 bases from J; junction bases left unmatched: 5. The DNA of the CDR3 is TGTGCCAGCAGTTCGGACAGGGGGAGAGAGCAGTACTTC. Residues: CASSSDRGREQYF.

The CDR3 is CASSTSATYEQYF. The DNA of the CDR3 is TGTGCCAGTAGTACCAGCGCTACCTACGAGCAGTACTTC. The chain couples TRBV19 to TRBJ2-7; D remains ambiguous. CDR1 and CDR2 from the germline V gene are LNHDA and SQIVND (reference sequence). The CDR3 sequence is 13 residues long. V shed 4 bases and J shed 2 bases, with 9 bases lying between them.

This rearrangement joins TRBV10-3 to TRBJ1-1; the match to TRBD1 covers 7 bases. Unmatched junction bases numbered 4, after V lost 2 bases and J lost 4 bases. This CDR3 is 14 amino acids long. Germline CDR1 ENHRY, CDR2 SYGVKD. The CDR3 region is CAISEDQGGTEAFF. The CDR3 region has the DNA TGTGCCATCAGTGAGGACCAGGGGGGCACTGAAGCTTTCTTT.

CDR3 loop: CASGQGEINNEQFF. CDR3 nucleotide sequence: TGCGCCAGTGGACAGGGCGAGATAAACAATGAGCAGTTCTTC. J is TRBJ2-1 and V is TRBV5-1; 8 bases match TRBD1. This CDR3 has 14 amino acids. V shed 8 bases and J 5 bases; nucleotides not matched to a gene: 9. The V gene's germline CDR1 is SGHRS and CDR2 YFSETQ.

J is TRBJ2-1 and V is TRBV12-5; D call uncertain. CDR3 length: 13 residues. Germline V gene lookup returns CDR1 LGHNT and CDR2 FRNRAP. Deletions cut 8 bases from V and 0 bases from J, with 8 bases between. CDR3 protein: CASLASSYNEQFF. The CDR3 DNA reads TGTGCTAGTTTGGCTAGCTCCTACAATGAGCAGTTCTTC.

This clone came up a few times. This chain uses TRBV27 with TRBJ1-1; weak D call: TRBD1 (5 bases). The CDR3 is made up of 17 amino acids. Germline assignment: CDR1 MNHEY and CDR2 SMNVEV (reference sequence). V shed 6 bases and J shed 0 bases, with 20 bases lying between them. The CDR3 sequence: CASSLRDGGLLNTEAFF. The CDR3 nucleotides read TGTGCCAGCAGCCTAAGAGACGGGGGACTATTGAACACTGAAGCTTTCTTT.

This sequence joins TRBV11-3 and TRBJ2-3; D gene ambiguous. Germline V CDR1 and CDR2: SGHNT, YENEEA. V dropped 1 base and J dropped 0 bases, with 8 bases sitting between them. The CDR3 is made up of 15 amino acids. The CDR3 sequence is CASSLAQTSTDTQYF. CDR3 DNA: TGTGCCAGCAGCTTAGCGCAGACTAGCACAGATACGCAGTATTTT.

The chain carries TRBV7-6 and TRBJ1-1; D may be TRBD1 (6 bases). The CDR3 runs to 18 residues. Per germline, CDR1 SGHVS and CDR2 FNYEAQ. V lost 1 base, J lost 0 bases, and 18 bases lay in between. Written as DNA, the CDR3 is TGTGCCAGCAGCTTAGTAGTAGGGCAGGGGAAAATGAACACTGAAGCTTTCTTT. Protein product: CASSLVVGQGKMNTEAFF.

The genes are TRBV18 and TRBJ1-1, with D tentatively TRBD1 (5 bases). V was cut by 4 bases and J by 4 bases, with 16 bases left in between. Looked up from germline, CDR1 is KGHSH and CDR2 is LQKENI. There are 15 residues in the CDR3. CDR3 loop: CASSLARGGSTEAFF. The CDR3, as DNA: TGTGCCAGCTCACTAGCAAGGGGAGGTAGCACTGAAGCTTTCTTT. Full variable domain (remainder filled in from reference TRBV18 and TRBJ1-1): NAGVMQNPRHLVRRRGQEARLRCSPMKGHSHVYWYRQLPEEGLKFMVYLQKENIIDESGMPKERFSAEFPKEGPSILRIQQVVRGDSAAYFCASSLARGGSTEAFFGQGTRLTVV.

This sequence joins TRBV30 and TRBJ1-3; D unresolved. The germline gives CDR1 GTSNPN, CDR2 SVGIG (reference sequence). Trimming shortened V by 3 bases and J by 6 bases, and 18 bases separated the two germline ends. CDR3 length equals 15 residues. In DNA, the CDR3 is TGTGCCTGGAGCGAGGACTCCGGCCCTACAAACACCATATATTTT. It codes for CAWSEDSGPTNTIYF.

V usage is TRBV3-1 (or the pseudogene TRBV3-2) and J usage is TRBJ2-1; D perhaps matches TRBD2 (6 bases). This CDR3 has 14 amino acids. Trimming cost V 0 bases and J 7 bases, with 10 bases left between them. Germline CDR1 LGHDT, CDR2 YNNKEL (reference sequence). CDR3 sequence (DNA): TGTGCCAGCAGCCAAGAAGGGAGGAGGAATGAGCAGTTCTTC. Translated, it gives CASSQEGRRNEQFF.

This clone was found a few times. This chain links TRBV27 with TRBJ2-2; TRBD1 agrees at 7 bases. The CDR3 extends over 13 amino acids. The V gene end was trimmed by 6 bases and the J gene end by 8 bases; junction bases not matched to a gene: 6. CDR1 and CDR2 from the germline V gene are MNHEY and SMNVEV (reference sequence). CDR3: CASSLTGEGELFF. CDR3 nucleotides: TGTGCCAGCAGCCTTACAGGGGAGGGGGAGCTGTTTTTT.